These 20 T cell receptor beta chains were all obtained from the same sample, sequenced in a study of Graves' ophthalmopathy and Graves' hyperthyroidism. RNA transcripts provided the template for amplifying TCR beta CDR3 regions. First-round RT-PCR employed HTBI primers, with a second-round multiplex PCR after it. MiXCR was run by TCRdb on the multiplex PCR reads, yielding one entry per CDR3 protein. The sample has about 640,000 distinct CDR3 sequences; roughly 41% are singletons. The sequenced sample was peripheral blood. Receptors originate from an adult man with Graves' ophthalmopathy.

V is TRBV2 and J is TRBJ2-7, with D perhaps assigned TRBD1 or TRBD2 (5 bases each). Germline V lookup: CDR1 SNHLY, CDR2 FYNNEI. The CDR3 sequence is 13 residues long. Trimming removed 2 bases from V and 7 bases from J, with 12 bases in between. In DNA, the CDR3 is TGTGCCAGCAGTGAAAGGGGACCGGGGGAGCAGTACTTC. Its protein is CASSERGPGEQYF.

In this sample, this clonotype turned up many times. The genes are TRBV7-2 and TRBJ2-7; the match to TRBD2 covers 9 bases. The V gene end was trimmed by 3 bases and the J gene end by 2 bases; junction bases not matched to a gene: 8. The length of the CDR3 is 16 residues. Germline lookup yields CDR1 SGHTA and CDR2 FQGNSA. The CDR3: CASSFIAPSGTYEQYF. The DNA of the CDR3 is TGTGCCAGCAGCTTTATCGCGCCTAGCGGGACCTACGAGCAGTACTTC.

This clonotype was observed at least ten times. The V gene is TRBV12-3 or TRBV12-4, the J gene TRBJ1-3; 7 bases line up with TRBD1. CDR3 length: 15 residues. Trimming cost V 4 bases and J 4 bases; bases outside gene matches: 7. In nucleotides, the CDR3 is TGTGCCAGCAGTTCCACCTCGACAGGGGGAAACACCATATATTTT. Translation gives CASSSTSTGGNTIYF.

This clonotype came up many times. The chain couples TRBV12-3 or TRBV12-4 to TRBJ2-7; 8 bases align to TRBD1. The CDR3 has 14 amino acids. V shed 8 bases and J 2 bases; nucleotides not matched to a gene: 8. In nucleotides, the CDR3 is TGTGCCAGCGGGGGACAGGAAGGGGCCTACGAGCAGTACTTC. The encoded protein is CASGGQEGAYEQYF.

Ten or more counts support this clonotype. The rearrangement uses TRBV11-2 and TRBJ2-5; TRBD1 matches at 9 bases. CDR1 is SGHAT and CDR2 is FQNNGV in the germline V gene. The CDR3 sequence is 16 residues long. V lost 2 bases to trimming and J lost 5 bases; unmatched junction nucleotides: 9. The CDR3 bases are TGTGCCAGCAGCTTATTAACGACCGGGACAGGGGAGACCCAGTACTTC. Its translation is CASSLLTTGTGETQYF.

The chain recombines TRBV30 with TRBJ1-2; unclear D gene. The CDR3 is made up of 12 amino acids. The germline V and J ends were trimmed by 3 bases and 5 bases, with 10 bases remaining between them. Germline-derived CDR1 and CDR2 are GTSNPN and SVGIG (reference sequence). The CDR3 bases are TGTGCCTGGAGGACACGGGATTATGGCTACACCTTC. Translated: CAWRTRDYGYTF.

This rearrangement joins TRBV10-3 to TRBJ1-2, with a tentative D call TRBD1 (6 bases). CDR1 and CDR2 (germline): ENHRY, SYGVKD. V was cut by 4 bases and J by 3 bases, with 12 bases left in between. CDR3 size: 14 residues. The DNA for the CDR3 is TGTGCCATCAGTGTTACAGGGTCTCACTATGGCTACACCTTC. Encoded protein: CAISVTGSHYGYTF.

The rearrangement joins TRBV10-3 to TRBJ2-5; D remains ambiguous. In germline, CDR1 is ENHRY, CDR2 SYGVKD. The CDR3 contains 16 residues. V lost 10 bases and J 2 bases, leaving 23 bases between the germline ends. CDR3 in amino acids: CASSPRVSVLQETQYF. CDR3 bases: TGTGCCAGCTCACCACGCGTGTCAGTTTTACAAGAGACCCAGTACTTC.

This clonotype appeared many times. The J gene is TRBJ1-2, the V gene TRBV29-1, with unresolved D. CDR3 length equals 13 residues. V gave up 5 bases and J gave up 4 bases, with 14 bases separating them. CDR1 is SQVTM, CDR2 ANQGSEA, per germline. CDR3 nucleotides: TGCAGCGTTAGTAGGGATTGGAGCTATGGCTACACCTTC. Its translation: CSVSRDWSYGYTF.

CDR3 sequence reads: CASSTDSLNYEQYF. DNA of the CDR3: TGTGCCAGCAGTACCGACAGCTTAAACTACGAGCAGTACTTC. The chain is built from TRBV2 and TRBJ2-7; TRBD1 might be the D (5 bases). This CDR3 is built from 14 residues. V was shortened by 5 bases and J by 3 bases, with 14 bases between the two germline ends. The germline CDR1 and CDR2 sequences are SNHLY and FYNNEI.

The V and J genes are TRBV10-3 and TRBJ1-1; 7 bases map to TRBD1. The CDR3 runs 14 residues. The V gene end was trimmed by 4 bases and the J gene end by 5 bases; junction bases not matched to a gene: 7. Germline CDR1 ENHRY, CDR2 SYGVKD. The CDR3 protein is CAISAQGTATEAFF. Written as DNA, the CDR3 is TGTGCCATCAGTGCGCAGGGGACAGCGACTGAAGCTTTCTTT.

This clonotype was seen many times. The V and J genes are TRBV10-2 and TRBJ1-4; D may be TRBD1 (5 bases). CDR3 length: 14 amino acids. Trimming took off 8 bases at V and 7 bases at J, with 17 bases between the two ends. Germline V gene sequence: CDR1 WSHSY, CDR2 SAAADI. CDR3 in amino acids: CASSGGAPGEKLFF. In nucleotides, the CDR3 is TGCGCCAGCTCGGGAGGGGCCCCGGGTGAAAAACTGTTTTTT.

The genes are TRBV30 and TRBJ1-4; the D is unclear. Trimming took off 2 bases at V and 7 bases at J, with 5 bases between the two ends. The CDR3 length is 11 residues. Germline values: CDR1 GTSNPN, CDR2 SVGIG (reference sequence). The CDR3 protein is CAWSLFEKLFF. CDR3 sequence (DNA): TGTGCCTGGAGTTTGTTTGAAAAACTGTTTTTT.

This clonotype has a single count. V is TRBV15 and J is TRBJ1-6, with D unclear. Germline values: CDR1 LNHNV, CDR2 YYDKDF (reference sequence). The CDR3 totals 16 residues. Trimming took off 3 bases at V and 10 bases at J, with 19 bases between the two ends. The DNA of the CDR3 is TGTGCCACCAGCAGTGAAGCCGGTGGGGAGCGCTCACCCCTCCACTTT. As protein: CATSSEAGGERSPLHF.

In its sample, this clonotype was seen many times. The CDR3 is CASSVAGTGGDEQYF. The CDR3 nucleotides are TGTGCCAGCAGCGTAGCAGGGACAGGGGGAGACGAGCAGTACTTC. The V gene is TRBV9, the J gene TRBJ2-7, with TRBD1 identical over 11 bases. Unmatched junction bases numbered 4, after V lost 0 bases and J lost 5 bases. This CDR3 is 15 amino acids long. Looked up from germline, CDR1 is SGDLS and CDR2 is YYNGEE.

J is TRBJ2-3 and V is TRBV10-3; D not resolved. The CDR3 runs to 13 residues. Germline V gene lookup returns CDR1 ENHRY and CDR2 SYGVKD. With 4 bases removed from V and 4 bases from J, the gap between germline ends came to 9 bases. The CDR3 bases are TGTGCCATCAGTGCCTCGTCTGCAGATACGCAGTATTTT. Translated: CAISASSADTQYF.

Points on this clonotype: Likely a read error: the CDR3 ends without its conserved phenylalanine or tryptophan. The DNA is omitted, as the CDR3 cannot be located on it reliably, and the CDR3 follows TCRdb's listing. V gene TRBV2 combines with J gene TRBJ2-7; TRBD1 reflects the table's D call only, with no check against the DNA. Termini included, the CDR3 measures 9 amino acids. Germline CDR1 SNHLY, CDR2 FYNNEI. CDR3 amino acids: CASLVSGAG.

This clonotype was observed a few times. Here the CDR3 DNA reads TGTGCCAGCAGTTTTCTGGGGGCAGGCGCTACCTACGAGCAGTACTTC. Amino acid sequence: CASSFLGAGATYEQYF. The chain uses TRBV12-3 or TRBV12-4 and TRBJ2-7, with TRBD1 as a possible D gene (6 bases). This CDR3 is 16 amino acids long. The ends were cut back, 3 bases at V and 2 bases at J, with 17 bases in the middle.

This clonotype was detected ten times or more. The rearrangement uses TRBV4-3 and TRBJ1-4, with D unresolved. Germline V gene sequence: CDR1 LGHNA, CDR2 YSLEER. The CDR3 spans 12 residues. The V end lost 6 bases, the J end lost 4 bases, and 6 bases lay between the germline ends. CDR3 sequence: CASRANNEKLFF. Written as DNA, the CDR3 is TGCGCCAGCAGGGCAAATAATGAAAAACTGTTTTTT.

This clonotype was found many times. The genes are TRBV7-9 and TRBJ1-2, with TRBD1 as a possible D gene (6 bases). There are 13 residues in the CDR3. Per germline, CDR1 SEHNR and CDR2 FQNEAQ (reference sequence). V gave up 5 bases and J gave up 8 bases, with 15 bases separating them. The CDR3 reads CASSSGGARGYTF. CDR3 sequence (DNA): TGTGCCAGCAGCAGTGGGGGGGCGCGGGGCTACACCTTC. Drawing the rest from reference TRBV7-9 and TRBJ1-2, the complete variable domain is DTGVSQNPRHKITKRGQNVTFRCDPISEHNRLYWYRQTLGQGPEFLTYFQNEAQLEKSRLLSDRFSAERPKGSFSTLEIQRTEQGDSAMYLCASSSGGARGYTFGSGTRLTVV.